This entry concerns a single T cell receptor beta chain. Its specificity is unknown. The data derive from a study of shared clonotypes between healthy human individuals. General study points: The donor pool, a small one, limited the genetic and exposure-history diversity represented.

Using immunoSEQ multiplex PCR, the repertoire was profiled, and TCRdb retains in-frame clones only, with some absent. This table holds millions of clones, about 92% found once. The sample consisted of naive CD4+ T cells sorted from blood. Subset described: CD45RA+ positively selected. This clonotype was sampled from a man in his late teens or twenties in good health.

The CDR3 DNA follows: TGTGCCAGCAGCCGGCCCGGGACGGTATACAATGAGCAGTTCTTC. The encoded protein is CASSRPGTVYNEQFF. The rearrangement joins TRBV7-8 to TRBJ2-1; D tentatively fits TRBD1 or TRBD2 (5 bases each). Trimming shortened V by 5 bases and J by 4 bases, and 15 bases separated the two germline ends. Germline CDR1 and CDR2: SGHVS and FQNEAQ. There are 15 residues in the CDR3.